The 10 T cell receptor beta chains given below trace back to one sample, sequenced in a study of blood T cell repertoires in COVID-19. Here immunoSEQ multiplex PCR was the method, and the copy in TCRdb shows in-frame clones only, minus some. The sample has some 290,000 clones, roughly 89% seen once. The specimen was PBMCs or T cells enriched from blood (not recorded which). The receptors originated from a woman in her thirties who had recovered from COVID-19.

The chain links TRBV12-3 or TRBV12-4 to TRBJ2-1; TRBD2 is a possible D gene (5 bases). The V end lost 5 bases, the J end lost 8 bases, and 13 bases lay between the germline ends. The CDR3 sequence is 13 residues long. In nucleotides, the CDR3 is TGTGCCAGCAGTACTACTAGTTTTTATGAGCAGTTCTTC. It encodes CASSTTSFYEQFF.

This chain uses TRBV19 with TRBJ2-4; TRBD1 agrees at 10 bases. The germline V gene encodes CDR1 LNHDA and CDR2 SQIVND (reference sequence). V was clipped by 10 bases and J by 8 bases; unmatched bases: 5. CDR3 length: 12 residues. The CDR3 sequence: CATTGGRDIQYF. In DNA, the CDR3 is TGTGCCACGACAGGGGGCAGGGACATTCAGTACTTC.

CDR3 bases: TGTGCCAGCAGCTTACCCGACAGGAGCCTGAACACTGAAGCTTTCTTT. Residues: CASSLPDRSLNTEAFF. This chain connects TRBV13 to TRBJ1-1, with a weak D call TRBD1 (6 bases). V lost 2 bases and J 0 bases, leaving 13 bases between the germline ends. The CDR3 totals 16 residues. CDR1 is PRHDT and CDR2 is FYEKMQ in the germline V gene (reference sequence).

V usage is TRBV9 and J usage is TRBJ2-5, with 7 bases identical to TRBD1. Unmatched junction bases numbered 3, after V lost 2 bases and J lost 5 bases. CDR3 length equals 13 residues. The germline gives CDR1 SGDLS, CDR2 YYNGEE. In nucleotides, the CDR3 is TGTGCCAGCAGCGTGACAGGGTGGGAGACCCAGTACTTC. It codes for CASSVTGWETQYF. Full variable domain (outside the CDR3, taken from reference TRBV9 and TRBJ2-5): DSGVTQTPKHLITATGQRVTLRCSPRSGDLSVYWYQQSLDQGLQFLIQYYNGEERAKGNILERFSAQQFPDLHSELNLSSLELGDSALYFCASSVTGWETQYFGPGTRLLVL.

The gene calls are TRBV14 and TRBJ1-2, with 8 bases aligning to TRBD1. The J segment lost 3 bases and the V segment lost 4 bases, leaving 10 bases of the junction unmatched. This CDR3 region has 16 residues. CDR1 and CDR2 (germline): SGHDN, FVKESK. This CDR3 reads CASSLTGGQGDYGYTF. The CDR3, as DNA: TGTGCCAGCAGCCTTACAGGCGGACAGGGCGACTATGGCTACACCTTC.

The chain links TRBV18 to TRBJ1-2; D is uncertain. The CDR3 is 14 amino acids. V gave up 3 bases and J gave up 8 bases, with 16 bases separating them. The germline V gene has CDR1 KGHSH and CDR2 LQKENI. This CDR3 reads CASSPTHGEGGYTF. CDR3 DNA: TGTGCCAGCTCACCCACCCATGGGGAGGGAGGCTACACCTTC.

This clone has just one count. V gene TRBV19 combines with J gene TRBJ1-3; weak D call: TRBD1 (6 bases). The germline V gene encodes CDR1 LNHDA and CDR2 SQIVND (reference sequence). V lost 5 bases and J lost 2, with 13 bases in between. The CDR3 has 15 amino acids. The CDR3 region is CASSSLTGTGNTIYF. Written as DNA, the CDR3 is TGTGCCAGTAGTTCGTTGACAGGCACTGGAAACACCATATATTTT.

J is TRBJ2-3 and V is TRBV28; the D is unclear. The CDR3 runs 14 residues. Germline-derived CDR1 and CDR2 are MDHEN and SYDVKM. With 1 base removed from V and 4 bases from J, the gap between germline ends came to 9 bases. In nucleotides, the CDR3 is TGTGCCAGCAGTTTATCGGCGGTGTCAGATACGCAGTATTTT. Translated, it gives CASSLSAVSDTQYF.

The gene calls are TRBV25-1 and TRBJ2-1, with TRBD1 as a possible D gene (5 bases). Trimming cost V 3 bases and J 12 bases, with 21 bases left between them. The CDR3 runs to 15 residues. CDR1 is MGHDK and CDR2 is SYGVNS in the germline V gene. The CDR3 coding sequence is TGTGCCAGCAGTGATGGTGCAGGGATAATAATGATGCAGTTCTTC. It codes for CASSDGAGIIMMQFF.

The genes are TRBV5-6 and TRBJ1-4, with D possibly being TRBD1 (5 bases). Germline V CDR1 and CDR2: SGHDT, YYEEEE. CDR3 length: 15 residues. The germline V and J ends were trimmed by 4 bases and 0 bases, with 10 bases remaining between them. CDR3 loop: CASSPYRSTNEKLFF. DNA of the CDR3: TGTGCCAGCAGCCCCTACAGGTCAACTAATGAAAAACTGTTTTTT.